This T cell receptor beta chain stems from a study of CD8 T cells in ankylosing spondylitis. Whole-study findings and limits: For ankylosing spondylitis blood, a TCR beta motif of eight or nine highly homologous variants appeared characteristic. Disease-linked clones had a CD8+ phenotype and relatively low frequency in peripheral blood.

This CDR3 contains 16 residues. The V and J ends lost 3 bases and 2 bases respectively, with 15 bases between them. Germline loops: CDR1 MGHDK, CDR2 SYGVNS. A single record per CDR3 protein comes from TCRdb applying MiXCR to the 5' RACE reads. In the table there are fewer than 550,000 distinct CDR3 sequences, about 5.4% of which are singletons. This clonotype was observed many times. The antigen is undetermined. The sequence came from a male donor with ankylosing spondylitis. The chain combines TRBV25-1 with TRBJ2-3; no definite D call. Sequencing used blood, either unsorted or a sorted T cell fraction (not recorded which). The CDR3 spells CASSETFRLTTDTQYF. The CDR3 nucleotides are TGTGCCAGCAGTGAGACTTTCAGGCTAACCACAGATACGCAGTATTTT.